A selection of T cell receptor beta chains follows, all from one sample in a study of CD8 T cells in ankylosing spondylitis. TCRdb re-derived calls from the 5' RACE reads in MiXCR, one entry per CDR3 protein. Among approximately 42,000 distinct CDR3 sequences listed, just under 4% were seen once. Sequenced: blood, either unsorted or a sorted T cell fraction (not recorded which). All receptors come from a female donor with ankylosing spondylitis or in good health (not recorded which). The CDR3 runs from the conserved cysteine through the conserved F or W. The D gene is left open where the match is weak. Some rows mark clone size as missing; the rest say once, few, many or name a class of expanded clone.

>TRBJ2-5|TRBD1|many|TRBV9
TGTGCCAGCAGCACCTCGACAGGGGTTAGGGAGACCCAGTACTTC
CASSTSTGVRETQYF
>TRBJ2-5|NA|many|TRBV9
TGTGCCAGCAGCACAGCCTCACGGAGCCAAGAGACCCAGTACTTC
CASSTASRSQETQYF
>TRBJ1-1|NA|many|TRBV9
TGTGCCAGCAGCGTAGTAGGGTGGGAGAACACTGAAGCTTTCTTT
CASSVVGWENTEAFF
>TRBJ2-5|TRBD2|NA|TRBV9
TGTGCCAGCAGCTTTAGCGGGGACCAAGAGACCCAGTACTTC
CASSFSGDQETQYF
>TRBJ1-6|NA|many|TRBV9
TGTGCCAGCAGCGCCCGGAGGGAGTCGGGTTCACCCCTCCACTTT
CASSARRESGSPLHF
>TRBJ2-1|TRBD2|many|TRBV9
TGTGCCAGCAGCGTACTAGCGGGGCCCTCCAGGGGGGAGCAGTTCTTC
CASSVLAGPSRGEQFF
>TRBJ1-4|NA|many|TRBV9
TGTGCCAGCAGCCCGGAGGACGGTGAAAAACTGTTTTTT
CASSPEDGEKLFF
>TRBJ2-7|NA|many|TRBV9
TGTGCCAGCAGCGTAGGTGAAGAGCAGTACTTC
CASSVGEEQYF
>TRBJ2-3|TRBD2|NA|TRBV9
TGTGCCAGCAGCGCACAAGCGGGGAACACAGATACGCAGTATTTT
CASSAQAGNTDTQYF
>TRBJ1-1|TRBD1|many|TRBV9
TGTGCCAGCAGCGCTAACAGGGGAGGGGACACTGAAGCTTTCTTT
CASSANRGGDTEAFF
>TRBJ2-3|NA|many|TRBV9
TGTGCCAGCAGCGTAGACCAACGAAACACAGATACGCAGTATTTT
CASSVDQRNTDTQYF
>TRBJ1-2|NA|many|TRBV9
TGTGCCAGCAGCGTAGTACAGGATGGTGGCTACACCTTC
CASSVVQDGGYTF
>TRBJ1-1|NA|many|TRBV9
TGTGCCAGTTCGACAGCTTTGAACACTGAAGCTTTCTTT
CASSTALNTEAFF
>TRBJ1-1|TRBD1|many|TRBV9
TGTGCCAGCAGCACAGGGGCCACTGAAGCTTTCTTT
CASSTGATEAFF
>TRBJ2-4|NA|many|TRBV9
TGTGCCAGCAGCCCTGCAGGGAACCCCCAAAACATTCAGTACTTC
CASSPAGNPQNIQYF
>TRBJ1-6|NA|many|TRBV9
TGTGCCAGCAGCGTCGGCAGGGAGGGAAATTCACCCCTCCACTTT
CASSVGREGNSPLHF
>TRBJ2-1|NA|many|TRBV9
TGTGCCAGCAGCGTAGATGAGGGAACCTACAATGAGCAGTTCTTC
CASSVDEGTYNEQFF
>TRBJ2-3|TRBD2|many|TRBV9
TGTGCCAGCAGCAGCGGGGGGCTAGCGGGGGAGCAAGATACGCAGTATTTT
CASSSGGLAGEQDTQYF
>TRBJ2-3|NA|many|TRBV9
TGTGCCAGCAGCGTAGCACTAACAGAAACAGATACGCAGTATTTT
CASSVALTETDTQYF
>TRBJ1-3|TRBD1|many|TRBV9
TGTGCCAGCAGCGCCGGGACAGGGGGCTCTGGAAACACCATATATTTT
CASSAGTGGSGNTIYF
>TRBJ1-1|NA|few|TRBV9
TGTGCCAGCAGCGTAGAGTGGCGGGACACTGAAGCTTTCTTT
CASSVEWRDTEAFF
>TRBJ2-7|NA|many|TRBV9
TGTGCCAGCAGCGTAGAGGTGGGGCCGTCCTACGAGCAGTACTTC
CASSVEVGPSYEQYF
>TRBJ1-2|NA|many|TRBV9
TGTGCCAGCAGCGTATACACGACTAACTATGGCTACACCTTC
CASSVYTTNYGYTF
>TRBJ2-1|NA|many|TRBV21-1
TGTGCCAGCAGCAAACGGGGACCCGCAAGGTCCCACTTCTACAATGAGCAGTTCTTC
CASSKRGPARSHFYNEQFF
>TRBJ1-1|NA|many|TRBV9
TGTGCCAGCAGCGTAGGAAAGGGGGGCACTGAAGCTTTCTTT
CASSVGKGGTEAFF
>TRBJ2-5|TRBD1|many|TRBV9
TGTGCCAGCAGCCCTACTCAGGGGGCGCCCCGGGAGACCCAGTACTTC
CASSPTQGAPRETQYF
>TRBJ2-2|NA|many|TRBV9
TGTGCCAGCAGCGTAGAAGGGGCTTCCGGGGAGCTGTTTTTT
CASSVEGASGELFF
>TRBJ2-2|TRBD2|many|TRBV9
TGTGCCAGCAGCGGTAGCGGGGGGGGCACCGGGGAGCTGTTTTTT
CASSGSGGGTGELFF
>TRBJ2-7|NA|many|TRBV9
TGTGCCAGCAGCCTGGTCGAGGGGGCCTACGAGCAGTACTTC
CASSLVEGAYEQYF
>TRBJ2-3|TRBD2|many|TRBV9
TGTGCCAGCAGCGTTGCGGGGGGCTACACAGATACGCAGTATTTT
CASSVAGGYTDTQYF
>TRBJ2-1|TRBD2|many|TRBV9
TGTGCCAGCAGCGTAGCTTGGGGGAGGGTAACCTACAATGAGCAGTTCTTC
CASSVAWGRVTYNEQFF
>TRBJ1-2|NA|many|TRBV9
TGTGCCAGCAGCGTAGATCCTACATCGGACTATGGCTACACCTTC
CASSVDPTSDYGYTF
>TRBJ2-1|TRBD2|few|TRBV9
TGTGCCAGCAGCGGTAGCGGGGGGCCCTACAATGAGCAGTTCTTC
CASSGSGGPYNEQFF
>TRBJ1-1|NA|few|TRBV9
TGTGCCAGCAGCGTAGAGGGAGACGCTGAAGCTTTCTTT
CASSVEGDAEAFF
>TRBJ2-2|NA|many|TRBV9
TGTGCCAGCAGCGTAGTTGGGGGCACCACCGGGGAGCTGTTTTTT
CASSVVGGTTGELFF
>TRBJ2-2|TRBD2|many|TRBV9
TGTGCCAGCAGCGCCGACCCTAGCGGGGGGGCCACCGGGGAGCTGTTTTTT
CASSADPSGGATGELFF
>TRBJ1-1|NA|many|TRBV9
TGTGCCAGCGCTGTAAACTCGAACACTGAAGCTTTCTTT
CASAVNSNTEAFF
>TRBJ1-2|NA|many|TRBV9
TGTGCCAGCAGCGTAGGGGGGTCGTATGGCTACACCTTC
CASSVGGSYGYTF
>TRBJ1-1|NA|many|TRBV9
TGTGCCAGCAGCGTAATGGACGGAGGTGAAGCTTTCTTT
CASSVMDGGEAFF
>TRBJ2-2|NA|many|TRBV9
TGTGCCAGCAGCGTAAAGGTCAGGGGGGAGCTGTTTTTT
CASSVKVRGELFF
>TRBJ2-2|TRBD1|many|TRBV9
TGTGCCAGCAGCGTAGCGGACAGGGGGCAAAACACCGGGGAGCTGTTTTTT
CASSVADRGQNTGELFF
>TRBJ2-1|TRBD2|many|TRBV9
TGTGCCAGCAGCTCGGGACTAGCGGGGGGGCGCGAGCAGTTCTTC
CASSSGLAGGREQFF